The next 9 T cell receptor beta chains were all read from a single sample in a study of shared clonotypes between healthy human individuals. Method: immunoSEQ multiplex PCR; TCRdb's copy keeps in-frame clones and lacks some. The sample has roughly 2,500,000 clones, roughly 93% seen once. Sequenced input: naive CD4+ T cells from PBMCs. The subset was: CD45RA+ positively selected. These receptors originate from a man between 18 and 29 years old in good health. Some clones in this sample may be carry-over from other donors' samples.

This clone showed up just a few times. Other DNA sequences in the same sample also yield this CDR3. The chain links TRBV29-1 to TRBJ1-1; D is uncertain. This CDR3 is built from 13 residues. In germline, CDR1 is SQVTM, CDR2 ANQGSEA. V was trimmed by 3 bases and J by 0 bases, leaving 8 bases between them. Written as DNA, the CDR3 is TGCAGCGTTGAGGGTCTGATGAACACTGAAGCTTTCTTT. Amino acid sequence: CSVEGLMNTEAFF.

V usage is TRBV4-3 and J usage is TRBJ2-7, with a tentative D call TRBD2 (5 bases). The germline V gene encodes CDR1 LGHNA and CDR2 YSLEER. With 0 bases removed from V and 3 bases from J, the gap between germline ends came to 9 bases. CDR3 length equals 14 residues. CDR3: CASSQERRLYEQYF. The CDR3 DNA is TGCGCCAGCAGCCAAGAGAGGAGGCTCTACGAGCAGTACTTC.

This clone has just one count. This chain joins TRBV27 and TRBJ2-7; TRBD2 aligns across 8 bases. The CDR3 runs 13 residues. Germline V gene data show CDR1 as MNHEY and CDR2 as SMNVEV (reference sequence). J lost 2 bases, V lost 4 bases, and 1 base had no gene match. Here the CDR3 reads CASSYGRAYEQYF. The CDR3 nucleotides read TGTGCCAGCAGTTACGGGAGGGCCTACGAGCAGTACTTC.

The V gene is TRBV5-6, the J gene TRBJ2-4, with D maybe TRBD1 (5 bases). Looked up from germline, CDR1 is SGHDT and CDR2 is YYEEEE. Trimming left V 4 bases short and J 1 base short, with 15 bases between. This CDR3 has 16 amino acids. The CDR3, as DNA: TGTGCCAGCAGCAAGGACACCCTTGGGGCCAAAAACATTCAGTACTTC. Protein sequence: CASSKDTLGAKNIQYF.

This chain links TRBV19 with TRBJ1-5; D is perhaps TRBD1 (6 bases). Trimming left V 7 bases short and J 9 bases short, with 13 bases between. The CDR3 spans 12 residues. Germline loops: CDR1 LNHDA, CDR2 SQIVND (reference sequence). For the CDR3, the DNA is TGTGCCAGTAACACGGGGGGCCGGCCCCAGCATTTT. Amino acids: CASNTGGRPQHF.

V gene TRBV5-1 combines with J gene TRBJ2-5; possible D gene TRBD2, 6 bases. Germline V lookup: CDR1 SGHRS, CDR2 YFSETQ. Trimming took off 0 bases at V and 4 bases at J, with 10 bases between the two ends. CDR3 length: 14 residues. The CDR3 nucleotides read TGCGCCAGCAGCTTGGGGGACTTCGGAGAGACCCAGTACTTC. Protein: CASSLGDFGETQYF.

The rearrangement joins TRBV5-5 to TRBJ1-2; D is perhaps TRBD1 (5 bases). The V gene lost 2 bases and the J gene lost 4 bases, with 9 bases spanning the gap. The CDR3 consists of 13 residues. The V gene's germline CDR1 is SGHKS and CDR2 YYEKEE (reference sequence). Here the CDR3 DNA reads TGTGCCAGCAGCTTTGTGACAGCCTATGGCTACACCTTC. Protein sequence: CASSFVTAYGYTF.

The chain uses TRBV4-3 and TRBJ2-1, with 10 bases lining up with TRBD2. This CDR3 region has 21 residues. Looked up from germline, CDR1 is LGHNA and CDR2 is YSLEER. The trim removed 0 bases at V and 5 bases at J, leaving 19 bases unmatched. CDR3 sequence: CASSQDFGFGLAGVLDNEQFF. The CDR3 nucleotides read TGCGCCAGCAGCCAAGATTTCGGCTTCGGGCTAGCGGGAGTGTTAGACAATGAGCAGTTCTTC.

V and J are TRBV6-4 and TRBJ2-5, with TRBD2 matching over 7 bases. V lost 6 bases to trimming and J lost 7 bases; unmatched junction nucleotides: 26. From germline, CDR1 is MRHNA and CDR2 SNTAGT. The CDR3 runs 19 residues. The CDR3 protein is CASRGSEVSGVSMEGTQYF. The DNA of the CDR3 is TGTGCCAGCAGGGGCTCCGAAGTAAGCGGGGTGTCCATGGAAGGGACCCAGTACTTC.